The 26 T cell receptor beta chains given below trace back to one sample, sequenced in a study of cytomegalovirus exposure and HLA in healthy donors. Primers for the PCR totalled 60 Vbeta and 13 Jbeta. Repertoires were generated with immunoSEQ multiplex PCR, while TCRdb's copy carries only in-frame clones and drops some. The repertoire consists of around 150,000 clones, with roughly three quarters occurring once and the leading ten covering 4% to 5%. Sequences were obtained from PBMCs. Receptor source: a man between 18 and 35 years old in good health and CMV-seropositive.

This clone has just one count. The V gene is TRBV5-6, the J gene TRBJ1-2; D is unclear. Germline V gene sequence: CDR1 SGHDT, CDR2 YYEEEE. The CDR3 contains 13 residues. V lost 5 bases, J lost 8 bases, and 16 bases lay in between. CDR3 nucleotide sequence: TGTGCCAGCAGTCTCGCGGGGATAGAGGGCTACACCTTC. Protein sequence: CASSLAGIEGYTF.

This clone turned up a few times. V is TRBV19 and J is TRBJ1-1; D is unresolved. The CDR3 is 13 residues long. Germline V CDR1 and CDR2: LNHDA, SQIVND (reference sequence). V lost 7 bases, J lost 9 bases, and 18 bases lay in between. In nucleotides, the CDR3 is TGTGCCAGTAAAGAGGCAGACCTCAGTAAAGCTTTCTTT. This gives the protein CASKEADLSKAFF.

The chain has TRBV15 and TRBJ2-6, with 8 bases aligning to TRBD1. V dropped 5 bases and J dropped 1; count of bases not matched to a gene: 10. Germline CDR1 is LNHNV and CDR2 is YYDKDF (reference sequence). This CDR3 spans 18 amino acids. CDR3: CATSLDGQGRSGANVLTF. DNA for the CDR3: TGTGCCACCAGCCTAGACGGACAGGGACGATCTGGGGCCAACGTCCTGACTTTC.

This clone was observed a few times. This sample includes further DNA sequences coding for the same CDR3. The chain has TRBV7-9 and TRBJ1-2, with TRBD1 matching 9 bases. The CDR3 sequence is 15 residues long. The germline V gene has CDR1 SEHNR and CDR2 FQNEAQ (reference sequence). Unmatched junction bases numbered 2, after V lost 3 bases and J lost 0 bases. This chain's CDR3 is CASSLGQGTNYGYTF. The CDR3 nucleotides are TGTGCCAGCAGCTTGGGACAGGGTACTAACTATGGCTACACCTTC.

In its sample, this clone was seen a few times. The V and J genes are TRBV29-1 and TRBJ1-1; no clear D gene. Germline-derived CDR1 and CDR2 are SQVTM and ANQGSEA. This CDR3 has 13 residues. The CDR3 sequence: CGLTEGLDTEAFF. The CDR3 DNA follows: TGCGGACTGACGGAAGGTCTGGATACTGAAGCTTTCTTT. Looking up the rest from reference TRBV29-1 and TRBJ1-1 gives the full variable domain: SAVISQKPSRDICQRGTSLTIQCQVDSQVTMMFWYRQQPGQSLTLIATANQGSEATYESGFVIDKFPISRPNLTFSTLTVSNMSPEDSSIYLCGLTEGLDTEAFFGQGTRLTVV.

The chain combines TRBV29-1 with TRBJ1-5; D is ambiguous. CDR3 length: 13 residues. Per the germline V gene, CDR1 is SQVTM and CDR2 is ANQGSEA. Between the trimmed V and J ends, which lost 6 bases and 4 bases, there was a span of 13 bases. CDR3 amino acids: CSVEVEINQPQHF. CDR3 coding DNA: TGCAGCGTGGAGGTGGAGATTAATCAGCCCCAGCATTTT.

V is TRBV29-1 and J is TRBJ2-2; 11 nucleotides match TRBD2. Per the germline V gene, CDR1 is SQVTM and CDR2 is ANQGSEA. Trimming cost V 7 bases and J 4 bases; bases outside gene matches: 5. There are 14 residues in the CDR3. In DNA, the CDR3 is TGCAGCGCCACTAGCGGGGGACTCACCGGGGAGCTGTTTTTT. Its translation is CSATSGGLTGELFF.

The J gene is TRBJ2-5, the V gene TRBV5-1; tentatively, D is TRBD2 (5 bases). Trimming took off 0 bases at V and 5 bases at J, with 11 bases between the two ends. This CDR3 has 14 amino acids. Germline lookup yields CDR1 SGHRS and CDR2 YFSETQ. DNA of the CDR3: TGCGCCAGCAGCTTGGCGAGCGGCGCGGAGACCCAGTACTTC. It is translated as CASSLASGAETQYF.

This clone showed up just a few times. The chain combines TRBV18 with TRBJ1-4, with 7 bases that match TRBD1. This CDR3 spans 15 amino acids. Germline V gives CDR1 KGHSH, CDR2 LQKENI. The trim removed 6 bases at V and 11 bases at J, leaving 15 bases unmatched. The CDR3: CASSLGKGAGEKLFF. The CDR3 DNA reads TGTGCCAGCTCCCTCGGCAAGGGGGCGGGCGAGAAACTGTTTTTT.

The chain combines TRBV2 with TRBJ2-3; TRBD2 matches at 10 bases. The CDR3 is made up of 15 amino acids. After removal of 5 bases from V and 3 bases from J, the junction contained 5 bases not matched to a gene. Germline loops: CDR1 SNHLY, CDR2 FYNNEI. In DNA, the CDR3 is TGTGCCAGCAGTTCGGGAGCGGGGGGGACAGATACGCAGTATTTT. It specifies CASSSGAGGTDTQYF.

CDR3 DNA sequence: TGTGCCAGCAGTTCACAGGGGCCCTATGGCTACACCTTC. Encoded protein: CASSSQGPYGYTF. The chain combines TRBV6-5 with TRBJ1-2, with 7 bases matching TRBD1. V shed 4 bases and J 4 bases; nucleotides not matched to a gene: 3. The CDR3 totals 13 residues. Germline V gene lookup returns CDR1 MNHEY and CDR2 SVGAGI.

This clone was recorded once. The rearrangement links TRBV5-1 to TRBJ1-1; possibly TRBD1 for D (5 bases). CDR1 and CDR2 (germline): SGHRS, YFSETQ. This CDR3 is built from 14 residues. Trimming removed 5 bases at V and 0 bases at J, with 11 bases between. CDR3 coding DNA: TGCGCCAGCAGACTCCGGACAATGAACACTGAAGCTTTCTTT. It yields the protein CASRLRTMNTEAFF.

The chain has TRBV25-1 and TRBJ2-1, with D perhaps TRBD2 (6 bases). CDR3 size: 16 residues. Germline lookup yields CDR1 MGHDK and CDR2 SYGVNS. Between the trimmed V and J ends, which lost 1 base and 0 bases, there was a span of 10 bases. CDR3 loop: CASSEFRGSSYNEQFF. The CDR3 nucleotides read TGTGCCAGCAGTGAATTTCGGGGGAGCTCCTACAATGAGCAGTTCTTC.

This clone was found a few times. The J gene is TRBJ1-2, the V gene TRBV5-1; no clear D gene. Trimming left V 1 base short and J 2 bases short, with 3 bases between. This CDR3 spans 12 amino acids. Germline-derived CDR1 and CDR2 are SGHRS and YFSETQ. The CDR3 loop is CASSLQNYGYTF. The DNA for the CDR3 is TGCGCCAGCAGCTTGCAGAACTATGGCTACACCTTC.

This sequence joins TRBV29-1 and TRBJ1-2; the D gene is possibly TRBD1 (6 bases). The CDR3 sequence is 14 residues long. The germline V gene encodes CDR1 SQVTM and CDR2 ANQGSEA. V lost 3 bases and J lost 5, with 16 bases in between. The CDR3 is CSVDEAGVSYGYTF. In nucleotides, the CDR3 is TGCAGCGTTGATGAGGCAGGGGTATCTTATGGCTACACCTTC.

This clone occurred once. V is TRBV25-1 and J is TRBJ2-2; D is uncertain. Germline CDR1 is MGHDK and CDR2 is SYGVNS. V lost 5 bases, J lost 3 bases, and 4 bases lay in between. The CDR3 consists of 12 residues. CDR3 nucleotides: TGTGCCAGCAGTCCTTACACCGGGGAGCTGTTTTTT. Protein sequence: CASSPYTGELFF.

The chain couples TRBV2 to TRBJ1-6; D is possibly TRBD1 (6 bases). This CDR3 is built from 14 residues. With 7 bases removed from V and 7 bases from J, the gap between germline ends came to 14 bases. Germline loops: CDR1 SNHLY, CDR2 FYNNEI. The CDR3: CASTDGTTNSPLHF. Written as DNA, the CDR3 is TGTGCCAGCACCGACGGGACAACGAATTCACCCCTCCACTTT.

The chain has TRBV18 and TRBJ2-3; the D gene is possibly TRBD1 (5 bases). Germline values: CDR1 KGHSH, CDR2 LQKENI. This CDR3 contains 15 residues. V shed 2 bases and J shed 0 bases, with 9 bases lying between them. The chain's CDR3 is CASSPGAASTDTQYF. CDR3 coding DNA: TGTGCCAGCTCACCAGGGGCAGCTAGCACAGATACGCAGTATTTT.

The CDR3 sequence: CASSPQTGLVQFF. The CDR3 nucleotides read TGTGCCAGCAGCCCCCAGACAGGACTAGTGCAGTTCTTC. The chain links TRBV14 to TRBJ2-1, with D possibly matching TRBD2 (7 bases). Trimming took off 4 bases at V and 12 bases at J, with 16 bases between the two ends. The CDR3 has 13 residues. The V gene's germline CDR1 is SGHDN and CDR2 FVKESK.

This clone was seen only a few times. The chain couples TRBV6-1 to TRBJ1-6; D gene unclear. Germline V gives CDR1 MNHNS, CDR2 SASEGT. The ends were cut back, 4 bases at V and 8 bases at J, with 6 bases in the middle. This CDR3 region has 12 residues. CDR3 protein: CASSVGDSPLHF. The DNA for the CDR3 is TGTGCCAGCAGTGTCGGAGATTCACCCCTCCACTTT.

V gene TRBV4-2 combines with J gene TRBJ2-1, with a weak D call TRBD2 (6 bases). The CDR3 has 15 amino acids. V lost 1 base and J 8 bases, leaving 15 bases between the germline ends. The germline V gene encodes CDR1 LGHNA and CDR2 YNFKEQ. The CDR3 is CASSQGDSPLDEQFF. DNA of the CDR3: TGTGCCAGCAGCCAAGGGGACTCCCCCTTGGATGAGCAGTTCTTC.

This sequence joins TRBV4-2 and TRBJ2-3, with TRBD2 matching over 8 bases. The ends lost 0 bases at V and 2 bases at J; junction bases unmatched: 13. The V gene's germline CDR1 is LGHNA and CDR2 YNFKEQ. The CDR3 contains 19 residues. This CDR3 reads CASSQDGRLAGGSTDTQYF. The CDR3 DNA is TGTGCCAGCAGCCAAGATGGTAGGCTAGCGGGCGGTTCCACAGATACGCAGTATTTT.

The chain carries TRBV5-1 and TRBJ1-1; D perhaps matches TRBD1 (6 bases). The V and J ends lost 6 bases and 2 bases respectively, with 17 bases between them. This CDR3 has 15 residues. CDR1 and CDR2 (germline): SGHRS, YFSETQ. In DNA, the CDR3 is TGCGCCAGCAATCAGGGGTCAAGGGGAAACACTGAAGCTTTCTTT. This sequence encodes CASNQGSRGNTEAFF.

V is TRBV11-2 and J is TRBJ1-1; 8 bases fit TRBD1. CDR1 is SGHAT, CDR2 FQNNGV, per germline. CDR3 length: 14 amino acids. V lost 3 bases and J lost 4; bases outside the gene matches: 4. The CDR3 reads CASSFRTGTTEAFF. The CDR3 DNA is TGTGCCAGCAGCTTCAGGACAGGGACCACTGAAGCTTTCTTT.

The V call is TRBV11-1, the J call TRBJ2-3; the match to TRBD2 covers 7 bases. There are 14 residues in the CDR3. The V gene's germline CDR1 is SGHAT and CDR2 FQDESV (reference sequence). The V gene end was trimmed by 1 base and the J gene end by 3 bases; junction bases not matched to a gene: 1. CDR3 residues: CASSLERGTDTQYF. The CDR3 nucleotides read TGTGCCAGCAGCTTAGAGCGGGGAACAGATACGCAGTATTTT.

V is TRBV12-5 and J is TRBJ2-5; TRBD2 agrees at 15 bases. The germline CDR1 and CDR2 sequences are LGHNT and FRNRAP. With 5 bases clipped from V and 5 bases from J, the junction kept 6 bases outside the gene matches. The CDR3 contains 16 residues. This CDR3 reads CASGNGLAGGYETQYF. The CDR3 coding sequence is TGTGCTAGTGGTAACGGACTAGCGGGAGGGTACGAGACCCAGTACTTC.